The source of this T cell receptor beta chain is a study of glioma-infiltrating T cells. Study-wide context: Sequencing aimed for about 4.5- to 10-fold coverage of about a million peripheral T cells.

TCR alpha and beta CDR3 regions were amplified from RNA using iRepertoire nested multiplex PCR. MiXCR was run by TCRdb on the multiplex PCR reads, yielding one entry per CDR3 protein. In the table there are a few hundred thousand distinct CDR3 sequences, about two fifths of which are singletons. Sequencing used glioma tissue, nonneoplastic brain tissue, or PBMCs (not recorded which). This clonotype was sampled from a human donor with low-grade glioma or glioblastoma, undergoing nonglioma brain surgery, or in good health (not recorded which).

The CDR3 protein is CASSTGEGGTEAFF. The CDR3 coding sequence is TGCGCCAGCAGCACAGGGGAGGGTGGCACTGAAGCTTTCTTT. The V gene is TRBV5-1, the J gene TRBJ1-1; 7 bases are a match to TRBD1. The CDR3 totals 14 residues. Germline V gene lookup returns CDR1 SGHRS and CDR2 YFSETQ. Trimming removed 4 bases from V and 4 bases from J; junction bases left unmatched: 7. Drawing the rest from reference TRBV5-1 and TRBJ1-1, the complete variable domain is KAGVTQTPRYLIKTRGQQVTLSCSPISGHRSVSWYQQTPGQGLQFLFEYFSETQRNKGNFPGRFSGRQFSNSRSEMNVSTLELGDSALYLCASSTGEGGTEAFFGQGTRLTVV.